This T cell receptor (beta chain) came from a study of cytomegalovirus exposure and HLA in healthy donors. TCRdb keeps only in-frame clones here, not all; method: immunoSEQ multiplex PCR. The table records 80,000 to 95,000 clones, roughly 96% of them present only once. The sample holds one count of this clone. This TCR derives from a woman aged 18-35 years in good health and CMV-seronegative. The sequencing input was PBMCs.

CDR3 amino acids: CASSEGQGVKQFF. In DNA form, the CDR3 reads TGCGCCAGCAGTGAGGGGCAGGGGGTAAAGCAGTTCTTC. This sequence joins TRBV10-1 and TRBJ2-1; 7 bases map to TRBD1. Per germline, CDR1 WNHNN and CDR2 SYGVQD (reference sequence). Unmatched junction bases numbered 6, after V lost 2 bases and J lost 11 bases. The CDR3 runs to 13 residues.